The 10 T cell receptor beta chains given below trace back to one sample, sequenced in a study of regulatory T cells in long-lasting Graves disease. The time point denotes: newly diagnosed GD, antithyroid drugs for less than 3 months. Preparation of the TCR library used RNA extracted from PBMCs. Researchers made TCR beta libraries by using iRepertoire HTBI primers and running Arm-PCR on CDR3 regions. TCRdb re-derived calls from the multiplex PCR reads in MiXCR, one entry per CDR3 protein. The data hold roughly 420,000 distinct CDR3 sequences, with about 16% observed a single time. These data were likewise used in another study, on T cells in Graves' hyperthyroidism and ophthalmopathy.

Sequencing used peripheral blood mononuclear cells (PBMCs), obtained at new diagnosis, from a patient treated with antithyroid drugs. The receptors originated from a woman aged 25-40 years with Graves disease.

This clonotype was detected ten times or more. CDR3 DNA: TGTGCCAGCAGCTTACCCGCAGGCTACAATGAGCAGTTCTTC. It codes for CASSLPAGYNEQFF. This chain joins TRBV7-2 and TRBJ2-1; no clear D gene. Germline CDR1 is SGHTA and CDR2 is FQGNSA. Trimming took 2 bases from V and 3 from J, leaving 8 bases between them. The CDR3 spans 14 residues. Drawing the rest from reference TRBV7-2 and TRBJ2-1, the complete variable domain is GAGVSQSPSNKVTEKGKDVELRCDPISGHTALYWYRQSLGQGLEFLIYFQGNSAPDKSGLPSDRFSAERTGGSVSTLTIQRTQQEDSAVYLCASSLPAGYNEQFFGPGTRLTVL.

This clonotype was counted only a few times. In DNA form, the CDR3 reads TGCGCCAGCCGGAATCCAGGGGATCCGCAGTTCTTC. Translation: CASRNPGDPQFF. The chain has TRBV5-1 and TRBJ2-1; D perhaps matches TRBD1 (6 bases). Germline V gene sequence: CDR1 SGHRS, CDR2 YFSETQ. V was clipped by 7 bases and J by 12 bases, with 17 bases between them. This CDR3 is built from 12 residues.

Details on this clonotype: Given a far larger clone just one base away, this is likely a sequencing read error. This sequence joins TRBV27 and TRBJ2-7; D remains ambiguous. V was trimmed by 5 bases and J by 7 bases, leaving 24 bases between them. The length of the CDR3 is 16 residues. CDR1 is MNHEY and CDR2 is SMNVEV in the germline V gene (reference sequence). The CDR3 here is CASSGIGLGFDNEQYF. CDR3 in DNA: TGTGCCAGCAGTGGGATCGGCCTAGGGTTTGACAATGAGCAGTACTTC.

As for this clonotype: The germline gene is not matched at one end of the junction; a read error may be the cause. The rearrangement joins TRBV27 to TRBJ2-1, with D possibly TRBD2 on 5 matching bases. Germline V gives CDR1 MNHEY, CDR2 SMNVEV (reference sequence). This CDR3 spans 14 amino acids. The CDR3 DNA reads as TGTGCCAGCTCCATGGCGGGCGGTCACAAGGAGCAGTTCTTC. Translating gives CASSMAGGHKEQFF.

At least ten counts were recorded for this clonotype. The CDR3 is CASSSLAGGIDTQYF. DNA of the CDR3: TGTGCCAGCAGTTCCCTTGCGGGAGGGATAGATACGCAGTATTTT. The V gene is TRBV27, the J gene TRBJ2-3, with 9 bases aligning to TRBD2. The V and J ends lost 4 bases and 5 bases, in that order; junction bases with no gene match: 7. CDR1 is MNHEY, CDR2 SMNVEV, per germline (reference sequence). The CDR3 totals 15 residues.

This clonotype was observed many times. This chain joins TRBV11-2 and TRBJ2-5; tentatively, D is TRBD1 (5 bases). The CDR3 loop spans 15 amino acids. Germline V gene data show CDR1 as SGHAT and CDR2 as FQNNGV. V lost 5 bases and J 5 bases, leaving 18 bases between the germline ends. CDR3 protein: CASSPMRQPWETQYF. CDR3 coding DNA: TGTGCCAGCAGCCCTATGAGACAGCCCTGGGAGACCCAGTACTTC.

The sample holds many counts of this clonotype. The chain has TRBV27 and TRBJ1-2; D is possibly TRBD1 (5 bases). V was shortened by 4 bases and J by 10 bases, with 16 bases between the two germline ends. The CDR3 consists of 13 residues. Looked up from germline, CDR1 is MNHEY and CDR2 is SMNVEV (reference sequence). CDR3 sequence: CASSSIREVAYTF. The CDR3 DNA sequence: TGTGCCAGCAGTTCAATCAGGGAGGTCGCCTACACCTTC.

This clonotype was seen repeatedly, ten times or more. The gene calls are TRBV11-2 and TRBJ2-1; 9 bases map to TRBD1. V was clipped by 4 bases and J by 9 bases; unmatched bases: 4. Germline V gene sequence: CDR1 SGHAT, CDR2 FQNNGV. The CDR3 has 13 residues. CDR3 amino acids: CASSSGTGFEQFF. CDR3 in DNA: TGTGCCAGCAGCTCCGGGACAGGGTTTGAGCAGTTCTTC. The whole variable domain, filled in from reference TRBV11-2 and TRBJ2-1, reads EAGVAQSPRYKIIEKRQSVAFWCNPISGHATLYWYQQILGQGPKLLIQFQNNGVVDDSQLPKDRFSAERLKGVDSTLKIQPAKLEDSAVYLCASSSGTGFEQFFGPGTRLTVL.

The chain recombines TRBV7-9 with TRBJ2-5; D gene uncertain. The CDR3 spans 13 residues. The V gene's germline CDR1 is SEHNR and CDR2 FQNEAQ (reference sequence). V lost 3 bases, J lost 4 bases, and 9 bases lay in between. CDR3: CASSFGHGETQYF. CDR3 nucleotide sequence: TGTGCCAGCAGCTTCGGCCACGGAGAGACCCAGTACTTC.

This clonotype was counted many times. V gene TRBV27 combines with J gene TRBJ2-1; TRBD1 aligns across 9 bases. The germline gives CDR1 MNHEY, CDR2 SMNVEV (reference sequence). This CDR3 spans 15 amino acids. V trimming: 7 bases; J trimming: 6 bases; junction bases outside the gene matches: 10. The CDR3 sequence: CASTDPGQGVNEQFF. The CDR3 DNA reads TGTGCCAGCACGGATCCGGGACAGGGAGTCAATGAGCAGTTCTTC.